This T cell receptor (beta chain) appears in the sequencing data of a study of T cell repertoires in aging, cancer and after chemotherapy. Across the whole study: The whole study produced a dataset of around 8.4 million TCR reads.

TCR beta rearrangements were amplified from peripheral blood genomic DNA. The germline V gene encodes CDR1 LNHDA and CDR2 SQIVND (reference sequence). The CDR3 contains 13 residues. Trimming shortened V by 1 base and J by 15 bases, and 16 bases separated the two germline ends. A mixed TRB-A/B primer pool amplified rearranged TRB by multiplex touch-down PCR. TCRdb reprocessed the multiplex PCR reads with MiXCR, giving one entry per CDR3 protein. The sample yields about 4,700 distinct CDR3 sequences, 20% to 25% seen once. This TCR was sampled from a human donor in good health. The donor label of this sample is uncertain. The genes are TRBV19 and TRBJ2-1; perhaps D is TRBD1 or TRBD2 (6 bases each). The sample taken for sequencing was blood. This chain's CDR3 is CASSIAGALKLFF. As DNA, the CDR3 is TGTGCCAGTAGTATAGCGGGGGCCCTCAAATTGTTCTTC.